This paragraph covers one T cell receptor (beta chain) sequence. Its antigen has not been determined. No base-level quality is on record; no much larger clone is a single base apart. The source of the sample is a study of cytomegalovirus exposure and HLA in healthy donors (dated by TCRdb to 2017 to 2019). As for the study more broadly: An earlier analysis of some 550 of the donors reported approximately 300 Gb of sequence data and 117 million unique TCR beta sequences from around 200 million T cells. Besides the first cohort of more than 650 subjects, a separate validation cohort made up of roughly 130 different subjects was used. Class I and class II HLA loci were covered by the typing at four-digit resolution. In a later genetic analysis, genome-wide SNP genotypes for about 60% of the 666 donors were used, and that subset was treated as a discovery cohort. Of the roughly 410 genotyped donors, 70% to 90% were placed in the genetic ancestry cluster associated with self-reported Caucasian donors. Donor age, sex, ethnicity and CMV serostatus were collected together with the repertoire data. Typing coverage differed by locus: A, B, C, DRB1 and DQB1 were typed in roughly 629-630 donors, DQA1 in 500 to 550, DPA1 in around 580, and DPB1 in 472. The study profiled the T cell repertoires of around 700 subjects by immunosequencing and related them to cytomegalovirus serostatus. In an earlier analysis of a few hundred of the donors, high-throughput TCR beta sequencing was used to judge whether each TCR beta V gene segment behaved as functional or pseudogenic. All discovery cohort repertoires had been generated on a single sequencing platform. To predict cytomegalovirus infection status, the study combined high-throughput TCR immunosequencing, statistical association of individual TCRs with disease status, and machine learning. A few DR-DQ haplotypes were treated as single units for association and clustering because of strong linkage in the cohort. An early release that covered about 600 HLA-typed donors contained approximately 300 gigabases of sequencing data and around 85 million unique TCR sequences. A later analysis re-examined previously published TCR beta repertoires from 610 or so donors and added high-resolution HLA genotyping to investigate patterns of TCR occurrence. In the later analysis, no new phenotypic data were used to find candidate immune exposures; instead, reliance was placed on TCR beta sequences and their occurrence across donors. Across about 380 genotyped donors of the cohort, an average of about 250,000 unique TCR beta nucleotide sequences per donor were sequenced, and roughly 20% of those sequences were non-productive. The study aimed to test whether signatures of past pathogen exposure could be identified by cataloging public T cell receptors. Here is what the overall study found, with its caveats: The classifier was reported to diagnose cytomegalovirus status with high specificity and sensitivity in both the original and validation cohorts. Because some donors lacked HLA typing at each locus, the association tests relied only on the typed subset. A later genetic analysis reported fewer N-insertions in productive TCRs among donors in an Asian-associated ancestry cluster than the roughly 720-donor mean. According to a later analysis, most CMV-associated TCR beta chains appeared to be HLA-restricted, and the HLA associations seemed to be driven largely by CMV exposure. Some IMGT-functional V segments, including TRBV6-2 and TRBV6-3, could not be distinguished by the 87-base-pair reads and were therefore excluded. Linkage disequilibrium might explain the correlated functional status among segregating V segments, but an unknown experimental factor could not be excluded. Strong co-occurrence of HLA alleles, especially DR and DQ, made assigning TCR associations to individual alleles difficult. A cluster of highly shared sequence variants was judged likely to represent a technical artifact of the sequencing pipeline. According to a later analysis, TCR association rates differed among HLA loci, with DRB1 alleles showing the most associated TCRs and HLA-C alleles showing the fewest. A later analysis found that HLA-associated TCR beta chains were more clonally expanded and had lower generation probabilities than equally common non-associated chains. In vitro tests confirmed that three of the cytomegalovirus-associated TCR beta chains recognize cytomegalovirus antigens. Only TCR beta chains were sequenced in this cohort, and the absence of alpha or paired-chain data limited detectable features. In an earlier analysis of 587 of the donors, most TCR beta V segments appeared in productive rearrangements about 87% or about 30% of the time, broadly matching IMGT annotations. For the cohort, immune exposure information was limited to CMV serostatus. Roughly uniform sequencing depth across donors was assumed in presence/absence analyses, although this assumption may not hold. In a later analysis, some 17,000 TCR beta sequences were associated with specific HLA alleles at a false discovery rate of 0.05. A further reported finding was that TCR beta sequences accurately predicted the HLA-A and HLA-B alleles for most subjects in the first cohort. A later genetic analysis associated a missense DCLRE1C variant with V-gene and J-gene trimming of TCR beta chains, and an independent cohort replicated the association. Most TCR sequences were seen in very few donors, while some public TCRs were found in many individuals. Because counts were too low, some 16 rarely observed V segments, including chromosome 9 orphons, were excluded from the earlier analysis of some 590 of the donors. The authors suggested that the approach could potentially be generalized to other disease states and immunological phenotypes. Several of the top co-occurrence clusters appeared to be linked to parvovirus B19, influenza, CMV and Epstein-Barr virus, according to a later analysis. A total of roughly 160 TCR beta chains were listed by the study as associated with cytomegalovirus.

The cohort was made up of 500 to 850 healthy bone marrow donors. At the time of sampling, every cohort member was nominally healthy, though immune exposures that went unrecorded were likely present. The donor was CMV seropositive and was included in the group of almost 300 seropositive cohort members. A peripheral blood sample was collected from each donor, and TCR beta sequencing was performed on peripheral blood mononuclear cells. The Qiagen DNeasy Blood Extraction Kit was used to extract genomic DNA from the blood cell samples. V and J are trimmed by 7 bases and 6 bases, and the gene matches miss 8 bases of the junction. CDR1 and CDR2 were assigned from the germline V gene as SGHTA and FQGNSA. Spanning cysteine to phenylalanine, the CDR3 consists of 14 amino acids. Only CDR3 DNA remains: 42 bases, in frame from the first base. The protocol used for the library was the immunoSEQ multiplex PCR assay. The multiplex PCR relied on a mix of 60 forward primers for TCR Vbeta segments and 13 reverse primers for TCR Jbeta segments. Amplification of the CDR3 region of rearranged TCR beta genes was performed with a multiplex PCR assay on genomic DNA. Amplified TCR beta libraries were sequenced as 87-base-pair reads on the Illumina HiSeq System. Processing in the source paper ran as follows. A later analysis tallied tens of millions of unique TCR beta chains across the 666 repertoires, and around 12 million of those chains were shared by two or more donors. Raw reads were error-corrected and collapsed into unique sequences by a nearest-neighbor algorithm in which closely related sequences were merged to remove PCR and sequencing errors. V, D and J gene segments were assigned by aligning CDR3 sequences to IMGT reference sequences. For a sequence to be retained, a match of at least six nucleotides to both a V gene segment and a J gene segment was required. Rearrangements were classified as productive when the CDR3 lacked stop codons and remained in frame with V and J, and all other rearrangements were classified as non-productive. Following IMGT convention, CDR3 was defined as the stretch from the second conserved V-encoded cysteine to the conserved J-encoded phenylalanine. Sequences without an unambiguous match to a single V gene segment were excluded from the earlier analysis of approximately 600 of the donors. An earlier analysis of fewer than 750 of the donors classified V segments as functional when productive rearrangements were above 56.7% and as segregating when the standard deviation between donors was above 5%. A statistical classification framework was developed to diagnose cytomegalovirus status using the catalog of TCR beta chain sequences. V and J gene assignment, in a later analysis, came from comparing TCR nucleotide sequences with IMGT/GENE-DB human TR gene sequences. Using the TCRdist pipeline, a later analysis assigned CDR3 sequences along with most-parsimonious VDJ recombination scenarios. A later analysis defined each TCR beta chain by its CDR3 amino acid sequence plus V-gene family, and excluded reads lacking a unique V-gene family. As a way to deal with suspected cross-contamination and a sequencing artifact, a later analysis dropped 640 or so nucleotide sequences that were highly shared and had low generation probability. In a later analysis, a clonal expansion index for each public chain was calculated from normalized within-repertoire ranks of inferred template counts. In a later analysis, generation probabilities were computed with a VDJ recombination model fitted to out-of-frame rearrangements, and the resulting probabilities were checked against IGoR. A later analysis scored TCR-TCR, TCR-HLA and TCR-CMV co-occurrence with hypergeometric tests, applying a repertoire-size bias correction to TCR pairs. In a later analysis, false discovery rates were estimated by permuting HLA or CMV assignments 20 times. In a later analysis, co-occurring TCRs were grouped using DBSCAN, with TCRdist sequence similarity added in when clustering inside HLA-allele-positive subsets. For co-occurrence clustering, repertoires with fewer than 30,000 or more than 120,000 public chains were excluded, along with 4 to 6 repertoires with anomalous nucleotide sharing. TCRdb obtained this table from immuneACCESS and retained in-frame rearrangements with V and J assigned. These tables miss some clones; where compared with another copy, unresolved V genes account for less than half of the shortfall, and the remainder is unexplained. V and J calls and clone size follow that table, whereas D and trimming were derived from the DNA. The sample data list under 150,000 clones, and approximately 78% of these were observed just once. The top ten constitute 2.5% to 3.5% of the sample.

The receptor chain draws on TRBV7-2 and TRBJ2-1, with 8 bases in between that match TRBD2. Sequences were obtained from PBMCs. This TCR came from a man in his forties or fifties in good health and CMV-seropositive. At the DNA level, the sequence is TGTGCCAGCATCTCGAGCGGGAGCGGCAATGAGCAGTTCTTC. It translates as CASISSGSGNEQFF.